This is a list of T cell receptor beta chains from one sample in a study of beta chain features in type 1 diabetes. The protocol was immunoSEQ multiplex PCR, while the TCRdb copy is restricted to in-frame clones and leaves out a portion. Counted here are 600,000 or so clones, around 12% occurring once; the ten biggest clones make up around 0.12%. The specimen sequenced was naive CD4+ T cells from blood. The receptors were sampled from a man aged 30 to 39 with type 1 diabetes. Both conserved end residues are part of each CDR3. The D gene is left open where the match is weak. Some rows mark clone size as missing; the rest say once, few, many or name a class of expanded clone.

v_call,clone_size,d_call,j_call,cdr3_nt,cdr3_aa
TRBV30,.,.,TRBJ2-3,TGTGCCTGGGGACAAGATACGCAGTATTTT,CAWGQDTQYF
TRBV10-3,.,.,TRBJ2-3,TGTGCCATCAGTGAGTCGAGAGGGTCTGGCACAGATACGCAGTATTTT,CAISESRGSGTDTQYF
TRBV6-5,.,.,TRBJ2-3,TGTGCCAGCAGTTACTTGGACGTTACCACAGATACGCAGTATTTT,CASSYLDVTTDTQYF
TRBV18,.,.,TRBJ2-1,TGTGCCAGCTCACCTTCCGAAGGGTACAATGAGCAGTTCTTC,CASSPSEGYNEQFF
TRBV6-5,few,.,TRBJ1-6,TGTGCCAGCAGTTACTCGAGGTGGTCCTCACCCCTCCACTTT,CASSYSRWSSPLHF
TRBV2,few,.,TRBJ1-5,TGTGCCAGCAGTGTAAGGCTTCAGCCCCAGCATTTT,CASSVRLQPQHF
TRBV2,few,.,TRBJ1-3,TGTGCCAGCAGTTCCGGGACCCCTGGAAGCGGTGGAAACACCATATATTTT,CASSSGTPGSGGNTIYF
TRBV6-5,few,TRBD1,TRBJ1-5,TGTGCCAGCAGTTATGCAGGGGGGGACAATCAGCCCCAGCATTTT,CASSYAGGDNQPQHF
TRBV5-4,few,.,TRBJ2-5,TGTGCCAGCAGCTGGGGTCGGGAGACCCAGTACTTC,CASSWGRETQYF
TRBV5-1,.,.,TRBJ2-3,TGCGCCAGCAGCTTGGCGTCGCCAGATACGCAGTATTTT,CASSLASPDTQYF
TRBV19,.,TRBD1,TRBJ1-2,TGTGCCAGTAGTCAGGGGGGCTATGGCTACACCTTC,CASSQGGYGYTF
TRBV7-2,.,.,TRBJ1-2,TGTGCCAGCAGCCCGGGGCCCAGTAACTATGGCTACACCTTC,CASSPGPSNYGYTF
TRBV30,.,.,TRBJ1-3,TGTGCCTGGATGCTCCAGGGGATCGCTGGAAACACCATATATTTT,CAWMLQGIAGNTIYF
TRBV9,.,.,TRBJ2-7,TGTGCCAGCAGCGTAGTTTCCCACCCAGGCCCCCACGAGCAGTACTTC,CASSVVSHPGPHEQYF
TRBV6-1,.,.,TRBJ2-1,TGTGCCAGCAGGGAGAGAGGGGGAGGTGAGCAGTTCTTC,CASRERGGGEQFF
TRBV6-5,.,TRBD1,TRBJ1-2,TGTGCCAGCCGTGCCGGGACAGGGGGCCATGGCTACACCTTC,CASRAGTGGHGYTF
TRBV27,.,TRBD2,TRBJ2-7,TGTGCCAGCAGTTTACTAGCGGGGGCTGGCGAGCAGTACTTC,CASSLLAGAGEQYF
TRBV4-3,once,.,TRBJ1-3,TGCGCCAGCAGCCAAACGGTGGGCAGGAGCTCTGGAAACACCATATATTTT,CASSQTVGRSSGNTIYF
TRBV19,.,.,TRBJ2-4,TGTGCCAGTAGCCCGACGTGGGACATTCAGTACTTC,CASSPTWDIQYF
TRBV5-4,few,.,TRBJ2-5,TGTGCCAGCAGCCAGGCTGGGGTCGCGGAGACCCAGTACTTC,CASSQAGVAETQYF
TRBV7-2,few,.,TRBJ2-7,TGTGCCAGCAGTAGTTTGGGGAGTACGCAGCAGTACTTC,CASSSLGSTQQYF
TRBV4-1,few,.,TRBJ2-3,TGCGCCAGCAGCCAAGGGGGCAGGGGATTAGGAGATACGCAGTATTTT,CASSQGGRGLGDTQYF
TRBV6-6,.,.,TRBJ2-1,TGTGCCAGCACCCAAGGGGGGGGCCAATACAATGAGCAGTTCTTC,CASTQGGGQYNEQFF
TRBV9,few,TRBD2,TRBJ2-1,TGTGCCAGCAGCCAACTTAGCGGGAAGAATGAGCAGTTCTTC,CASSQLSGKNEQFF
TRBV4-3,few,.,TRBJ1-2,TGCGCCAGCAGCCATTCCTTTATCTACGGGCCTGGCTACACCTTC,CASSHSFIYGPGYTF
TRBV7-2,.,.,TRBJ1-1,TGTGCCAGCAGCTCCGGGGAAATTACTGAAGCTTTCTTT,CASSSGEITEAFF
TRBV28,.,.,TRBJ2-7,TGTGCCAGCAGTTTACGCAATCCCCTCTACGAGCAGTACTTC,CASSLRNPLYEQYF
TRBV27,.,.,TRBJ2-3,TGTGCCAGCAGTATTCAGGGGGGCCGGACAGATACGCAGTATTTT,CASSIQGGRTDTQYF
TRBV13,few,.,TRBJ1-6,TGTGCCAGCAGACTCGGGGGGCTAGATTCACCCCTCCACTTT,CASRLGGLDSPLHF
TRBV5-1,.,.,TRBJ2-3,TGCGCCAGCAGCTTGGACCCTAGCACAGATACGCAGTATTTT,CASSLDPSTDTQYF
TRBV28,.,TRBD1,TRBJ2-7,TGTGCCAGCGGACCCGGGACAGCACTCTACGAGCAGTACTTC,CASGPGTALYEQYF
TRBV7-9,.,.,TRBJ1-1,TGTGCCAGCAGCCCTAGAGACACTGAAGCTTTCTTT,CASSPRDTEAFF
TRBV9,.,TRBD1,TRBJ2-4,TGTGCCAGCAGCTTTGGGACAGAAAACATTCAGTACTTC,CASSFGTENIQYF
TRBV12-5,few,TRBD1,TRBJ2-7,TGTGCTAGTGGTTCCGGGACAGGGGCCTACGAGCAGTACTTC,CASGSGTGAYEQYF
TRBV10-3,.,.,TRBJ2-5,TGTGCCATCAAGCCGTCGGGGTTGGAGACCCAGTACTTC,CAIKPSGLETQYF
TRBV5-6,few,.,TRBJ2-2,TGTGCCAGCACCTTCACCTACACCGAGAACACCGGGGAGCTGTTTTTT,CASTFTYTENTGELFF
TRBV4-3,.,.,TRBJ2-1,TGCGCCAGCAGTCCCCGAGGGGCAGGGGGGGCTGAGCAGTTCTTC,CASSPRGAGGAEQFF
TRBV5-4,.,TRBD2,TRBJ2-1,TGTGCCAGCAGCTTGTCTAGCGGGGGGTACTTAAGCTCCTACAATGAGCAGTTCTTC,CASSLSSGGYLSSYNEQFF
TRBV7-9,.,.,TRBJ1-2,TGTGCCAGCAGCAATGACTGGACTAACTATGGCTACACCTTC,CASSNDWTNYGYTF
TRBV11-2,few,.,TRBJ2-4,TGTGCCAGCACCCAAGGGGGGGGCAAAAACATTCAGTACTTC,CASTQGGGKNIQYF
TRBV5-1,.,TRBD1,TRBJ1-5,TGCGCCAGCAGCATCGGACAGGGGGATCAGCCCCAGCATTTT,CASSIGQGDQPQHF
TRBV2,.,TRBD1,TRBJ1-6,TGTGCCAGCCAGAAGGGACAGAATAATTCACCCCTCCACTTT,CASQKGQNNSPLHF
TRBV19,few,.,TRBJ1-2,TGTGCCAGTACTCCGGGAAGGACCTATGGCTACACCTTC,CASTPGRTYGYTF
TRBV29-1,few,.,TRBJ1-4,TGCAGCGTCGCCGGGGGGAATGAAAAACTGTTTTTT,CSVAGGNEKLFF
TRBV28,.,.,TRBJ2-2,TGTGCCAGCACCTTGGGCGGGTTTAACACCGGGGAGCTGTTTTTT,CASTLGGFNTGELFF
TRBV19,few,.,TRBJ2-1,TGTGCCAGTAGTATAGATGGGACCTACAATGAGCAGTTCTTC,CASSIDGTYNEQFF
TRBV2,.,.,TRBJ1-4,TGTGCCAGCAGTGCTACAGGGCTGACTAATGAAAAACTGTTTTTT,CASSATGLTNEKLFF
TRBV5-4,.,TRBD2,TRBJ2-2,TGTGCCAGCAGCTCCGGACTAGCGGGGGGGTCCGGGGAGCTGTTTTTT,CASSSGLAGGSGELFF
TRBV5-1,few,.,TRBJ1-2,TGCGCCAGCAGCTTGGATCTTCTCGGAGGCTACACCTTC,CASSLDLLGGYTF
TRBV18,few,TRBD1,TRBJ1-1,TGTGCCAGCTCACCACAGGGGGCCCCAATGAACACTGAAGCTTTCTTT,CASSPQGAPMNTEAFF
TRBV5-5,few,.,TRBJ2-7,TGTGCCAGCAGCTTGGACATCGGGGCGCAGTACTTC,CASSLDIGAQYF
TRBV9,.,TRBD1,TRBJ2-5,TGTGCCAGCAGCGTAGCCGGGACAGGGAGGGGAGAGACCCAGTACTTC,CASSVAGTGRGETQYF
TRBV7-8,few,.,TRBJ2-1,TGTGCCAGCAGCTTAGTGGGGCAGGGGAATGAGCAGTTCTTC,CASSLVGQGNEQFF